This passage covers 23 T cell receptor beta chains from one sample sequenced in a study of cytomegalovirus exposure and HLA in healthy donors. Primers: 60 Vbeta forward and 13 Jbeta reverse. Using immunoSEQ multiplex PCR, the repertoire was profiled, and TCRdb retains in-frame clones only, with some absent. The profile shows roughly 97,000 clones, approximately 9% of them singletons. The sample consisted of PBMCs. The origin of the receptors is a man in his fifties or sixties in good health and CMV-seropositive.

In this sample, this clone turned up a few times. The chain combines TRBV5-1 with TRBJ2-2; the match to TRBD2 covers 8 bases. The V segment lost 1 base and the J segment 8 bases; nucleotides outside the gene matches: 10. Germline assignment: CDR1 SGHRS and CDR2 YFSETQ. This CDR3 contains 16 residues. The CDR3 DNA sequence: TGCGCCAGCAGCTTGAGGGCGGGAGGCGGAGGAGGGGAGCTGTTTTTT. This sequence encodes CASSLRAGGGGGELFF. The full variable domain, rest sourced from reference TRBV5-1 and TRBJ2-2, is KAGVTQTPRYLIKTRGQQVTLSCSPISGHRSVSWYQQTPGQGLQFLFEYFSETQRNKGNFPGRFSGRQFSNSRSEMNVSTLELGDSALYLCASSLRAGGGGGELFFGEGSRLTVL.

Here the CDR3 DNA reads TGCGCCAGCAGCTACCCGGGAGCAACTAATGAAAAACTGTTTTTT. Translating gives CASSYPGATNEKLFF. The V gene is TRBV4-1, the J gene TRBJ1-4; no reliable D call. The CDR3 spans 15 residues. Trimming left V 5 bases short and J 0 bases short, with 10 bases between. Germline-derived CDR1 and CDR2 are MGHRA and YSYEKL.

This clone was counted a few times. The chain carries TRBV7-2 and TRBJ2-1, with 7 nucleotides matching TRBD2. V was pared by 1 base and J by 8 bases, with 5 bases of the junction left unmatched. The CDR3 totals 14 residues. Looked up from germline, CDR1 is SGHTA and CDR2 is FQGNSA. The CDR3 coding sequence is TGTGCCAGCAGCTTAGTGGGACTATTTTATGAGCAGTTCTTC. Encoded protein: CASSLVGLFYEQFF. Full variable domain (outside the CDR3, taken from reference TRBV7-2 and TRBJ2-1): GAGVSQSPSNKVTEKGKDVELRCDPISGHTALYWYRQSLGQGLEFLIYFQGNSAPDKSGLPSDRFSAERTGGSVSTLTIQRTQQEDSAVYLCASSLVGLFYEQFFGPGTRLTVL.

This clone appeared a single time. The gene calls are TRBV6-1 and TRBJ2-4; 9 nucleotides agree with TRBD2. This CDR3 comprises 16 residues. V was clipped by 4 bases and J by 6 bases; unmatched bases: 10. In germline, CDR1 is MNHNS, CDR2 SASEGT. CDR3 sequence (DNA): TGTGCCAGCAGTGCGGCGGGTAGCGGGAGTGGAAACATTCAGTACTTC. Protein sequence: CASSAAGSGSGNIQYF.

The J gene is TRBJ1-4, the V gene TRBV28, with 7 nucleotides matching TRBD1. With V trimmed by 5 bases and J by 5 bases, 11 bases remained unmatched. Germline V gene data show CDR1 as MDHEN and CDR2 as SYDVKM. This CDR3 comprises 16 residues. The CDR3 bases are TGTGCCAGCAGTACCCACAGGGGCCAATTAAATGAAAAACTGTTTTTT. As protein: CASSTHRGQLNEKLFF.

The V and J genes are TRBV18 and TRBJ2-1, with TRBD2 matching over 7 bases. The CDR3 extends over 15 amino acids. The germline gives CDR1 KGHSH, CDR2 LQKENI. V shed 4 bases, J shed 3 bases, and the junction held 6 bases outside the gene matches. The CDR3 loop is CASSLSGAYYNEQFF. The CDR3 DNA is TGTGCCAGCTCACTAAGCGGGGCCTACTACAATGAGCAGTTCTTC.

In its sample, this clone was seen a few times. This rearrangement joins TRBV7-2 to TRBJ1-2, with 9 nucleotides matching TRBD1. This CDR3 comprises 16 residues. J gave up 1 base and V 8 bases, and 11 bases lay outside the gene matches. The germline V gene encodes CDR1 SGHTA and CDR2 FQGNSA. As DNA, the CDR3 is TGTGCCAGCCGCCCGGGGGACAGGGTATATAACTATGGCTACACCTTC. This translates into CASRPGDRVYNYGYTF. Together with reference TRBV7-2 and TRBJ1-2, the CDR3 gives the full variable domain: GAGVSQSPSNKVTEKGKDVELRCDPISGHTALYWYRQSLGQGLEFLIYFQGNSAPDKSGLPSDRFSAERTGGSVSTLTIQRTQQEDSAVYLCASRPGDRVYNYGYTFGSGTRLTVV.

The V and J genes are TRBV2 and TRBJ2-7, with TRBD1 matching 7 bases. This CDR3 spans 12 amino acids. CDR1 and CDR2 from the germline V gene are SNHLY and FYNNEI. V lost 2 bases to trimming and J lost 9 bases; unmatched junction nucleotides: 4. CDR3 in DNA: TGTGCCAGCAGTGAAATACAGGGGAGGCAGTACTTC. It translates to CASSEIQGRQYF.

The chain uses TRBV2 and TRBJ2-7; 7 nucleotides match TRBD1. Germline-derived CDR1 and CDR2 are SNHLY and FYNNEI. Trimming at V came to 7 bases and at J to 3 bases, leaving 15 bases not matched to a gene. The CDR3 extends over 16 amino acids. CDR3: CASTPSSRTGYYEQYF. Here the CDR3 DNA reads TGTGCCAGCACCCCTAGTTCCCGGACAGGCTACTACGAGCAGTACTTC. Full variable domain (outside the CDR3, taken from reference TRBV2 and TRBJ2-7): EPEVTQTPSHQVTQMGQEVILRCVPISNHLYFYWYRQILGQKVEFLVSFYNNEISEKSEIFDDQFSVERPDGSNFTLKIRSTKLEDSAMYFCASTPSSRTGYYEQYFGPGTRLTVT.

This clone was counted only a few times. CDR3 bases: TGTGCCAGCAGGGGTTCGGTCGTGACAGATCATAACTTCAACTATGGCTACACCTTC. Translation: CASRGSVVTDHNFNYGYTF. V gene TRBV28 combines with J gene TRBJ1-2, with D perhaps matching TRBD1 (5 bases). The CDR3 contains 19 residues. The germline gives CDR1 MDHEN, CDR2 SYDVKM. V lost 6 bases and J 2 bases, leaving 28 bases between the germline ends.

V gene TRBV5-4 combines with J gene TRBJ2-2, with 7 bases lining up with TRBD1. The CDR3 sequence is 15 residues long. CDR1 and CDR2 from the germline V gene are SGHNT and YYREEE (reference sequence). J was trimmed by 0 bases and V by 5 bases; bases with no gene match: 4. Here the CDR3 reads CASRRDSANTGELFF. As DNA, the CDR3 is TGTGCCAGCAGACGGGACAGCGCGAACACCGGGGAGCTGTTTTTT.

This clone has more than one count but fewer than ten. The rearrangement links TRBV5-1 to TRBJ1-6; 8 nucleotides line up with TRBD1. Germline-derived CDR1 and CDR2 are SGHRS and YFSETQ. V dropped 2 bases and J dropped 9; count of bases not matched to a gene: 10. There are 16 residues in the CDR3. The CDR3, as DNA: TGCGCCAGCAGCTTATCCCCCGGACAGGGCGGTTCACCCCTCCACTTT. Translation: CASSLSPGQGGSPLHF.

V usage is TRBV7-9 and J usage is TRBJ1-1, with 9 bases aligning to TRBD1. Germline trimming cut 6 bases from V and 5 bases from J; bases unmatched to any gene: 7. The germline gives CDR1 SEHNR, CDR2 FQNEAQ (reference sequence). The CDR3 sequence is 14 residues long. CDR3 region: CASRRPDRGTEAFF. CDR3 in DNA: TGTGCCAGCAGACGCCCGGACAGGGGAACTGAAGCTTTCTTT.

This clone has only a few counts. This chain links TRBV5-8 with TRBJ2-1; 8 bases align to TRBD2. Germline V gene data show CDR1 as SGHTS and CDR2 as YDEGEE. The CDR3 contains 17 residues. Germline trimming cut 0 bases from V and 2 bases from J; bases unmatched to any gene: 7. The CDR3 DNA reads TGTGCCAGCAGCTTGGCTCGACTAGCGAGAACCTACAATGAGCAGTTCTTC. Its translation is CASSLARLARTYNEQFF. The full variable domain, in which reference TRBV5-8 and TRBJ2-1 provide the parts outside the CDR3, is EAGVTQSPTHLIKTRGQQATLRCSPISGHTSVYWYQQALGLGLQFLLWYDEGEERNRGNFPPRFSGRQFPNYSSELNVNALELEDSALYLCASSLARLARTYNEQFFGPGTRLTVL.

The chain joins TRBV11-2 to TRBJ2-5; the match to TRBD2 covers 8 bases. This CDR3 is built from 15 residues. Germline CDR1 reads SGHAT; CDR2 reads FQNNGV. J gave up 5 bases and V 3 bases, and 8 bases lay outside the gene matches. The CDR3, as DNA: TGTGCCAGCAGCTTCACTAGCGGTGGGGGCGAGACCCAGTACTTC. This codes for CASSFTSGGGETQYF.

The J gene is TRBJ2-1, the V gene TRBV9, with 14 nucleotides matching TRBD2. V shed 3 bases, J shed 4 bases, and the junction held 6 bases outside the gene matches. CDR1 is SGDLS and CDR2 is YYNGEE in the germline V gene. The length of the CDR3 is 17 residues. The CDR3 nucleotides are TGTGCCAGCAGCGGGATGGGACTAGCGGGAGCGTACAATGAGCAGTTCTTC. Its protein is CASSGMGLAGAYNEQFF. The variable domain in full, with the rest retrieved from reference TRBV9 and TRBJ2-1, is DSGVTQTPKHLITATGQRVTLRCSPRSGDLSVYWYQQSLDQGLQFLIQYYNGEERAKGNILERFSAQQFPDLHSELNLSSLELGDSALYFCASSGMGLAGAYNEQFFGPGTRLTVL.

In its sample, this clone was seen a few times. The chain couples TRBV5-6 to TRBJ2-4; D is possibly TRBD2 (5 bases). The CDR3 is made up of 19 amino acids. From germline, CDR1 is SGHDT and CDR2 YYEEEE. The ends were cut back, 2 bases at V and 0 bases at J, with 21 bases in the middle. This CDR3 is CASSFLSMTTDLAKNIQYF. The CDR3 nucleotides read TGTGCCAGCAGCTTTTTGTCTATGACTACTGACTTAGCCAAAAACATTCAGTACTTC.

The V gene is TRBV6-5, the J gene TRBJ2-7, with 7 nucleotides matching TRBD2. Germline loops: CDR1 MNHEY, CDR2 SVGAGI. V was pared by 6 bases and J by 1 base, with 9 bases of the junction left unmatched. CDR3 length: 15 amino acids. The CDR3 sequence is CASSPWAGESYEQYF. The CDR3 DNA reads as TGTGCCAGCAGCCCCTGGGCGGGAGAATCCTACGAGCAGTACTTC.

The sample holds a few counts of this clone. The chain carries TRBV7-8 and TRBJ1-1, with a weak D call TRBD1 (6 bases). The ends were cut back, 5 bases at V and 1 base at J, with 17 bases in the middle. Germline CDR1 and CDR2: SGHVS and FQNEAQ. This CDR3 comprises 16 residues. CDR3 amino acids: CASSDPGEGRNTEAFF. DNA of the CDR3: TGTGCCAGCAGCGACCCAGGGGAGGGGAGGAACACTGAAGCTTTCTTT.

This chain links TRBV7-3 with TRBJ2-3; the match to TRBD1 covers 7 bases. The CDR3 length is 14 residues. J lost 2 bases, V lost 5 bases, and 4 bases had no gene match. CDR1 is SGHTA and CDR2 is FQGTGA in the germline V gene. CDR3 sequence: CASSHGTATDTQYF. The CDR3 DNA follows: TGTGCCAGCAGCCATGGGACAGCCACAGATACGCAGTATTTT.

This clone was counted between two and nine times. The chain has TRBV10-3 and TRBJ2-3, with TRBD2 identical over 7 bases. From germline, CDR1 is ENHRY and CDR2 SYGVKD. V lost 4 bases to trimming and J lost 6 bases; unmatched junction nucleotides: 7. The length of the CDR3 is 14 residues. CDR3 coding DNA: TGTGCCATCAGTGGGGGGGGTGTAGCGGATACGCAGTATTTT. Its translation: CAISGGGVADTQYF.

The rearrangement joins TRBV6-5 to TRBJ1-1; D remains unclear. The V end lost 8 bases, the J end lost 0 bases, and 10 bases lay between the germline ends. The germline V gene encodes CDR1 MNHEY and CDR2 SVGAGI. The CDR3 runs 13 residues. In DNA, the CDR3 is TGTGCCAGCGGAGGAACACTGAACACTGAAGCTTTCTTT. Its translation is CASGGTLNTEAFF.

This clone was counted between two and nine times. The chain has TRBV27 and TRBJ2-1, with D hard to call. The CDR3 is 14 residues long. Looked up from germline, CDR1 is MNHEY and CDR2 is SMNVEV (reference sequence). The V end lost 1 base, the J end lost 5 bases, and 9 bases lay between the germline ends. DNA of the CDR3: TGTGCCAGCAGTTTATTCTGGCCCAACAATGAGCAGTTCTTC. Amino acids: CASSLFWPNNEQFF.